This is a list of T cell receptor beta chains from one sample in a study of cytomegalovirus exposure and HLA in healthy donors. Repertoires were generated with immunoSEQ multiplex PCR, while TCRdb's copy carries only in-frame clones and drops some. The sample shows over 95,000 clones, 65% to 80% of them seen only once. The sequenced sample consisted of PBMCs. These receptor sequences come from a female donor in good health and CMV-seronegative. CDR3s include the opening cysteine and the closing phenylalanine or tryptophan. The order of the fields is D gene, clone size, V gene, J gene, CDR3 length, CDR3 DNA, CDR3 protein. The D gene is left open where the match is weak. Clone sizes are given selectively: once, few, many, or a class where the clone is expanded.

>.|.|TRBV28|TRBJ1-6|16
TGTGCCAGCAGGGTCGGGACAACCGGTCGGAATTCACCCCTCCACTTT
CASRVGTTGRNSPLHF
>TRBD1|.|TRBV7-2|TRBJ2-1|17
TGTGCCAGCAGCTTAGAACCTGACAGGGGGCGCTTAAATGAGCAGTTCTTC
CASSLEPDRGRLNEQFF
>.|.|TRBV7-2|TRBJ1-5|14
TGTGCCAGCAGCTTAGGGCTTAACAATCAGCCCCAGCATTTT
CASSLGLNNQPQHF
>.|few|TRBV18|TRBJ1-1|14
TGTGCCAGCTCACGAGACCCGGGGGGAGTGGAAGCTTTCTTT
CASSRDPGGVEAFF
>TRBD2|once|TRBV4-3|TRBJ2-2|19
TGCGCCAGCAGCCCAAAGGGGGGTAGCGGGGGCGCGAACACCGGGGAGCTGTTTTTT
CASSPKGGSGGANTGELFF
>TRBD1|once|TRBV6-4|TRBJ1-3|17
TGTGCCAGCAGTGACAGGGGGGACAGGGGGCCGGTGGGCACCATATATTTT
CASSDRGDRGPVGTIYF
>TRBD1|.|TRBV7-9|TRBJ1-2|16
TGTGCCAGCAGCTTAGGCGGGAGGCAGGGGGTATTGGGCTACACCTTC
CASSLGGRQGVLGYTF
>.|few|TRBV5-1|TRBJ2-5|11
TGCGCCAGCAGCTTGCGGGAGACCCAGTACTTC
CASSLRETQYF
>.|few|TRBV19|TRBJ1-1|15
TGTGCCAGTAGTCCCTTACCGGGGATCGGAACTGAAGCTTTCTTT
CASSPLPGIGTEAFF
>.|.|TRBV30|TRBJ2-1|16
TGTGCCTGGAGTGTACTGAGGGCCCCATCGGACAATGAGCAGTTCTTC
CAWSVLRAPSDNEQFF
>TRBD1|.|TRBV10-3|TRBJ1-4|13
TGTGCCACCGCGACAGGGGTCGATGAAAAACTGTTTTTT
CATATGVDEKLFF
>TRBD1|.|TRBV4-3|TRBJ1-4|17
TGCGCCAGCAGCCAACACTCCTCCAGGGGGGCAGGGGAAAAACTGTTTTTT
CASSQHSSRGAGEKLFF
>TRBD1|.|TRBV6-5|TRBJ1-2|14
TGTGCCAGCAGTTACAAACAGGGGAGCTATGGCTACACCTTC
CASSYKQGSYGYTF
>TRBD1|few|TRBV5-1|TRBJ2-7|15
TGCGCCAGCAGCCCGAAACCGGGACAGGGCGCCGAGCAGTACTTC
CASSPKPGQGAEQYF
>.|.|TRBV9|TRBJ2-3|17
TGTGCCAGCAGCGCACGGCCGGACGGGATCAACACAGATACGCAGTATTTT
CASSARPDGINTDTQYF
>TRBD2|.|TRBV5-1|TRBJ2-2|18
TGCGCCAGCAGCCTACGGACTAGCTCCGACCACAACACCGGGGAGCTGTTTTTT
CASSLRTSSDHNTGELFF
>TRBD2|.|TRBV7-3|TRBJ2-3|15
TGTGCCAGCAGCTTCGGGGGGACTAGCACAGATACGCAGTATTTT
CASSFGGTSTDTQYF
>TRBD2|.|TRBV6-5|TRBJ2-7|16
TGTGCCAGCAGTTGGGAAACTAGCGGGGGGAATTACGAGCAGTACTTC
CASSWETSGGNYEQYF
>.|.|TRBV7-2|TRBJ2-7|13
TGTGCCAGCAGCCTCATTCGGTACTACGAGCAGTACTTC
CASSLIRYYEQYF
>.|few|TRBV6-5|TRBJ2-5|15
TGTGCCAGCAGACCGAATGTGGGCCCATGGGAGACCCAGTACTTC
CASRPNVGPWETQYF
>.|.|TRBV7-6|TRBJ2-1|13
TGTGCCAGCAGCTTAGACTTATCCAATGAGCAGTTCTTC
CASSLDLSNEQFF
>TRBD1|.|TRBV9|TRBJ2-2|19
TGTGCCAGCAGCGTAGGGGGACAGGGGTTTTTGGTGAACACCGGGGAGCTGTTTTTT
CASSVGGQGFLVNTGELFF
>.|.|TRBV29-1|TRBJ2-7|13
TGCAGCGTTGACCTGGCAGGGGATGGCGAGCAGTACTTC
CSVDLAGDGEQYF
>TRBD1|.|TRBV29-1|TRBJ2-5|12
TGCAGCTCCAGGGGGCTAGGCGAGACCCAGTACTTC
CSSRGLGETQYF
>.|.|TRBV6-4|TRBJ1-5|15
TGTGCCAGCAGTGACCAACCGGGAGGGAACCAGCCCCAGCATTTT
CASSDQPGGNQPQHF
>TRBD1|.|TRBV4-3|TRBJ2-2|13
TGCGCCAGCAGCCGGCAGGGGGCCGGGGAGCTGTTTTTT
CASSRQGAGELFF
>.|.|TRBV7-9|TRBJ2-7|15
TGTGCCAGCAGCTTAATACGGGGGTCTTGGGGAGAGCAGTACTTC
CASSLIRGSWGEQYF
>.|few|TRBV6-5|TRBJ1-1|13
TGTGCCAGCAGTTACTCAGGGGGAACTGAAGCTTTCTTT
CASSYSGGTEAFF
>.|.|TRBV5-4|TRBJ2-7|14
TGTGCCAGCACCTCCGCGGGACGCTCCTACGAGCAGTACTTC
CASTSAGRSYEQYF
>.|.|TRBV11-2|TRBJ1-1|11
TGTGCCAGCAGCTTAGTCGGTGAAGCTTTCTTT
CASSLVGEAFF
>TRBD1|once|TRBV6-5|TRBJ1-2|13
TGTGCCAGCAGCCGGACAGGGGACTATGGCTACACCTTC
CASSRTGDYGYTF
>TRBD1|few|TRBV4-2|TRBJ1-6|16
TGTGCCAGCAGCCAAGAGAACAGGGGAAGGGGATCACCCCTCCACTTT
CASSQENRGRGSPLHF
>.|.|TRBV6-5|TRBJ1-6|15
TGTGCCAGCAGGGCAGGGGCCGCAAATAATTCACCCCTCCACTTT
CASRAGAANNSPLHF
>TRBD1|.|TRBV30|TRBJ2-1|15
TGTGCCTGGAGTGTACTGGACAGGGCTTACAATGAGCAGTTCTTC
CAWSVLDRAYNEQFF
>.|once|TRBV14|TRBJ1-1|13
TGTGCCAGCAGCCAAGATCTTCGCGGGGTCGCTTTCTTT
CASSQDLRGVAFF